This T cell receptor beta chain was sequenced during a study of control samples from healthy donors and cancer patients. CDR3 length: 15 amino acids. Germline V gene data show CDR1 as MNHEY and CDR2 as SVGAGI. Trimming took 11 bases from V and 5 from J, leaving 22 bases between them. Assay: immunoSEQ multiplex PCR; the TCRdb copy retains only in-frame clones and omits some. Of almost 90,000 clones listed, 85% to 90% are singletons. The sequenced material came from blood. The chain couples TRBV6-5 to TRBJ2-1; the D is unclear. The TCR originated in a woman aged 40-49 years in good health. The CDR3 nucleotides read TGTGCCGCCTGGGATATAATTTACCTCAACAATGAGCAGTTCTTC. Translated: CAAWDIIYLNNEQFF.